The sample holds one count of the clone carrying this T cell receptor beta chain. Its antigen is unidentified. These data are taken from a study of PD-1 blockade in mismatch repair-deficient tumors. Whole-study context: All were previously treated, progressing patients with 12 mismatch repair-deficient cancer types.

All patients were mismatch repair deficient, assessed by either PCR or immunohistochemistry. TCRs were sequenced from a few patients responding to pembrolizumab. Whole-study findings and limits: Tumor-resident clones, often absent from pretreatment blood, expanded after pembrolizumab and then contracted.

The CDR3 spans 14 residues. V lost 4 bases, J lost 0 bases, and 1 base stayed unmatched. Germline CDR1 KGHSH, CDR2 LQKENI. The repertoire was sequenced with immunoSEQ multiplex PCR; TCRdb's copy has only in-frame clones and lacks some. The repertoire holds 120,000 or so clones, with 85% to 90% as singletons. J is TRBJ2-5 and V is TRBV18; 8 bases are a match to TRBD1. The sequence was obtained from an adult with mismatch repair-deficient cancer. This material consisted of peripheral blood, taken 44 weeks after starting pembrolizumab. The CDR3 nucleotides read TGTGCCAGCTCACGGACAGGGAACCAAGAGACCCAGTACTTC. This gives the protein CASSRTGNQETQYF.